Presented here are 20 T cell receptor beta chains from one specimen sequenced in a study of T cell responses to AZD1222 COVID-19 vaccine. Clones were sequenced by immunoSEQ multiplex PCR, and TCRdb holds only the in-frame ones, with some missing. The repertoire holds 110,000 or so clones, about 87% seen once, with about 6.5% in the top ten. The sample in question was peripheral blood, obtained 28 days after the second AZD1222 dose. The receptors here all came from an adult who received the AZD1222 COVID-19 vaccine.

V and J are TRBV7-3 and TRBJ2-5; possibly TRBD2 for D (7 bases). The CDR3 is 15 residues long. Between the trimmed V and J ends, which lost 5 bases and 5 bases, there was a span of 18 bases. Per germline, CDR1 SGHTA and CDR2 FQGTGA. The CDR3 region is CASSLYGLGGETQYF. CDR3 DNA sequence: TGTGCCAGCAGCCTATACGGACTAGGGGGTGAGACCCAGTACTTC.

The chain links TRBV10-1 to TRBJ1-2, with no clear D. The CDR3 is 13 amino acids. Per the germline V gene, CDR1 is WNHNN and CDR2 is SYGVQD (reference sequence). Trimming left V 4 bases short and J 4 bases short, with 10 bases between. The CDR3 sequence: CASSVGRSYGYTF. CDR3 DNA: TGCGCCAGCAGTGTAGGCAGGAGCTATGGCTACACCTTC.

This CDR3 reads CASSEGSRWDQPQHF. DNA for the CDR3: TGTGCCAGCAGCGAGGGTAGTAGGTGGGATCAGCCCCAGCATTTT. The chain employs TRBV6-5 and TRBJ1-5; D is uncertain. V lost 6 bases and J 5 bases, leaving 17 bases between the germline ends. Germline CDR1 and CDR2: MNHEY and SVGAGI. The CDR3 is 15 amino acids.

This clone was counted only a few times. V is TRBV5-4 and J is TRBJ1-1; D not resolved. Germline V gene data show CDR1 as SGHNT and CDR2 as YYREEE (reference sequence). CDR3 length: 16 residues. The V gene lost 2 bases and the J gene lost 0 bases, with 14 bases spanning the gap. The CDR3 nucleotides are TGTGCCAGCAGCTTAGGGCACCCCGCTATGAACACTGAAGCTTTCTTT. It codes for CASSLGHPAMNTEAFF.

The chain uses TRBV28 and TRBJ1-2, with 8 bases lining up with TRBD1. The V gene end was trimmed by 7 bases and the J gene end by 0 bases; junction bases not matched to a gene: 10. The CDR3 has 16 residues. Germline values: CDR1 MDHEN, CDR2 SYDVKM. The CDR3 protein is CASTPGTGTSNYGYTF. For the CDR3, the DNA is TGTGCCAGCACTCCTGGGACAGGAACCTCTAACTATGGCTACACCTTC.

This chain links TRBV7-3 with TRBJ2-5; D perhaps matches TRBD2 (5 bases). Trimming cost V 5 bases and J 6 bases, with 16 bases left between them. The CDR3 extends over 14 amino acids. Germline CDR1 reads SGHTA; CDR2 reads FQGTGA. The CDR3 DNA sequence: TGTGCCAGCAGCCCCGAGGGAGCAGCCAAGACCCAGTACTTC. Protein product: CASSPEGAAKTQYF.

The V call is TRBV10-1, the J call TRBJ2-5; no reliable D call. The CDR3 totals 13 residues. The germline V gene encodes CDR1 WNHNN and CDR2 SYGVQD (reference sequence). V was cut by 2 bases and J by 8 bases, with 12 bases left in between. This chain's CDR3 is CASSENFLGTQYF. The CDR3 coding sequence is TGCGCCAGCAGTGAGAATTTCTTGGGAACCCAGTACTTC.

This chain uses TRBV28 with TRBJ1-5; 11 bases are shared with TRBD1. In germline, CDR1 is MDHEN, CDR2 SYDVKM. The CDR3 spans 16 residues. J lost 3 bases, V lost 6 bases, and 7 bases had no gene match. CDR3 amino acids: CASRMGTGGFNQPQHF. CDR3 coding DNA: TGTGCCAGCAGAATGGGGACAGGGGGATTCAATCAGCCCCAGCATTTT.

This clone was recorded only once. This chain joins TRBV19 and TRBJ2-5; TRBD2 aligns across 15 bases. Germline V gene lookup returns CDR1 LNHDA and CDR2 SQIVND (reference sequence). CDR3 size: 20 residues. Losses at the gene ends were 1 base for V and 4 bases for J; bases not matched to a gene: 13. The CDR3 loop is CASSIGTSGGAGLGRETQYF. The CDR3 DNA follows: TGTGCCAGTAGTATAGGGACTAGCGGGGGGGCCGGGTTAGGTCGAGAGACCCAGTACTTC.

This rearrangement joins TRBV28 to TRBJ2-3; TRBD2 agrees at 7 bases. Looked up from germline, CDR1 is MDHEN and CDR2 is SYDVKM. V lost 3 bases and J lost 0; bases outside the gene matches: 6. The length of the CDR3 is 16 residues. The CDR3 nucleotides read TGTGCCAGCAGTTTCTCGAGCGGGGCCAGCACAGATACGCAGTATTTT. The encoded protein is CASSFSSGASTDTQYF.

The rearrangement uses TRBV7-9 and TRBJ2-5, with 13 bases identical to TRBD2. V was clipped by 5 bases and J by 5 bases; unmatched bases: 5. CDR1 SEHNR and CDR2 FQNEAQ come from the germline V gene (reference sequence). CDR3 length: 15 residues. CDR3 sequence reads: CASSAGLAGIETQYF. The CDR3 DNA is TGTGCCAGCAGCGCGGGACTAGCGGGGATCGAGACCCAGTACTTC.

The chain couples TRBV5-1 to TRBJ1-5; TRBD1 matches at 9 bases. Germline V lookup: CDR1 SGHRS, CDR2 YFSETQ. The CDR3 has 13 residues. Trimming removed 4 bases from V and 7 bases from J; junction bases left unmatched: 3. CDR3 in amino acids: CASSTGQGQPQHF. The DNA for the CDR3 is TGCGCCAGCAGCACGGGACAGGGCCAGCCCCAGCATTTT.

The rearrangement uses TRBV6-5 and TRBJ2-7; a weak D match, TRBD1 (7 bases). Per germline, CDR1 MNHEY and CDR2 SVGAGI. The germline V and J ends were trimmed by 7 bases and 3 bases, with 10 bases remaining between them. The length of the CDR3 is 12 residues. In DNA form, the CDR3 reads TGTGCCAGCACAGGGGGGAACTACGAGCAGTACTTC. Amino acid sequence: CASTGGNYEQYF.

The V and J genes are TRBV19 and TRBJ2-1, with 9 bases matching TRBD2. V lost 0 bases, J lost 7 bases, and 10 bases stayed unmatched. Germline CDR1 and CDR2: LNHDA and SQIVND (reference sequence). This CDR3 is built from 17 residues. The CDR3: CASSIDTPAGGFNEQFF. The DNA for the CDR3 is TGTGCCAGTAGTATAGATACCCCAGCGGGGGGATTTAATGAGCAGTTCTTC.

The chain joins TRBV19 to TRBJ1-6, with D possibly matching TRBD1 (5 bases). V dropped 2 bases and J dropped 7 bases, with 15 bases sitting between them. Germline lookup yields CDR1 LNHDA and CDR2 SQIVND (reference sequence). This CDR3 comprises 16 residues. The CDR3 loop is CASSIRDKGSNSPLHF. CDR3 coding DNA: TGTGCCAGTAGTATAAGAGACAAGGGGAGCAATTCACCCCTCCACTTT. Supplemented by reference TRBV19 and TRBJ1-6, the full variable domain reads DGGITQSPKYLFRKEGQNVTLSCEQNLNHDAMYWYRQDPGQGLRLIYYSQIVNDFQKGDIAEGYSVSREKKESFPLTVTSAQKNPTAFYLCASSIRDKGSNSPLHFGNGTRLTVT.

The CDR3 loop reads CASGQQGSPGDTQYF. Written as DNA, the CDR3 is TGTGCCAGCGGCCAACAGGGTTCCCCCGGGGATACGCAGTATTTT. V usage is TRBV7-2 and J usage is TRBJ2-3, with D perhaps matching TRBD1 (6 bases). This CDR3 has 15 residues. The V end lost 8 bases, the J end lost 6 bases, and 21 bases lay between the germline ends. Germline V gene sequence: CDR1 SGHTA, CDR2 FQGNSA.

The chain has TRBV11-2 and TRBJ2-4; possibly TRBD1 or TRBD2 for D (5 bases each). CDR1 is SGHAT, CDR2 FQNNGV, per germline. V gave up 3 bases and J gave up 8 bases, with 11 bases separating them. The length of the CDR3 is 13 residues. The CDR3: CASSLGVADIQYF. In DNA, the CDR3 is TGTGCCAGCAGCTTGGGGGTGGCGGACATTCAGTACTTC. Based on the CDR3 plus reference TRBV11-2 and TRBJ2-4, the full variable domain is EAGVAQSPRYKIIEKRQSVAFWCNPISGHATLYWYQQILGQGPKLLIQFQNNGVVDDSQLPKDRFSAERLKGVDSTLKIQPAKLEDSAVYLCASSLGVADIQYFGAGTRLSVL.

The V call is TRBV6-5, the J call TRBJ1-1; 7 positions match TRBD1. V shed 4 bases and J 2 bases; nucleotides not matched to a gene: 7. This CDR3 contains 15 residues. The V gene's germline CDR1 is MNHEY and CDR2 SVGAGI. The CDR3 loop is CASSSRVGGNTEAFF. Written as DNA, the CDR3 is TGTGCCAGCAGTTCTCGTGTAGGGGGCAACACTGAAGCTTTCTTT.

This clone showed up just a few times. The V call is TRBV28, the J call TRBJ1-1, with D uncertain. This CDR3 is built from 15 residues. Germline-derived CDR1 and CDR2 are MDHEN and SYDVKM. Trimming stripped 5 bases from V and 0 bases from J, with 13 bases between. The CDR3, as DNA: TGTGCCAGCAGTACCCGGCGGAGCATGAACACTGAAGCTTTCTTT. Translating gives CASSTRRSMNTEAFF.

The chain combines TRBV12-5 with TRBJ1-1; D gene unclear. V lost 6 bases and J lost 0, with 8 bases in between. Germline assignment: CDR1 LGHNT and CDR2 FRNRAP. The CDR3 is 13 amino acids. The CDR3, as DNA: TGTGCTAGTGGCATCAACATGAACACTGAAGCTTTCTTT. This encodes CASGINMNTEAFF.